A single sample is the source of the 15 T cell receptor beta chains below, sequenced in a study of blood T cell repertoires in COVID-19. Libraries were prepared by immunoSEQ multiplex PCR; TCRdb keeps only in-frame clonotypes and omits some of them. The profile covers 150,000 or so clones, with approximately 78% appearing a single time and approximately 6% taken by the ten largest. The material sequenced was PBMCs or T cells enriched from blood (not recorded which). The receptors shown here come from a woman aged 45-65 years who had recovered from COVID-19.

The chain links TRBV3-1 (or the pseudogene TRBV3-2) to TRBJ1-4, with TRBD1 matching 10 bases. V gave up 3 bases and J gave up 7 bases; unmatched junction bases: 14. Germline V gene lookup returns CDR1 LGHDT and CDR2 YNNKEL (reference sequence). The CDR3 runs 18 residues. CDR3 in DNA: TGTGCCAGCAGCCACCCGCCGGGGACAGGGGTGACGAGTGAAAAACTGTTTTTT. Its protein is CASSHPPGTGVTSEKLFF.

This chain joins TRBV7-7 and TRBJ2-7; TRBD1 matches 8 bases. CDR3 length equals 16 residues. CDR1 and CDR2 (germline): SSHAT, FNYEAQ (reference sequence). The V segment lost 3 bases and the J segment 1 base; nucleotides outside the gene matches: 8. CDR3 residues: CASSFPGQGRSYEQYF. The CDR3 bases are TGTGCCAGCAGCTTCCCCGGACAGGGAAGGTCCTACGAGCAGTACTTC.

This clone appeared many times. The chain links TRBV5-4 to TRBJ2-5; a possible D gene is TRBD2 (6 bases). This CDR3 spans 16 amino acids. With 4 bases removed from V and 4 bases from J, the gap between germline ends came to 20 bases. CDR1 is SGHNT and CDR2 is YYREEE in the germline V gene (reference sequence). The CDR3 coding sequence is TGTGCCAGCAGCCGGGATGGGGGGAGTAGTCGAGAGACCCAGTACTTC. It yields the protein CASSRDGGSSRETQYF.

This chain joins TRBV27 and TRBJ1-6, with 8 bases that match TRBD1. V shed 6 bases and J 4 bases; nucleotides not matched to a gene: 11. Germline-derived CDR1 and CDR2 are MNHEY and SMNVEV (reference sequence). This CDR3 has 17 residues. CDR3 sequence: CASSLRAGQGYNSPLHF. The CDR3 nucleotides are TGTGCCAGCAGCCTTCGGGCCGGACAGGGATATAATTCACCCCTCCACTTT.

V usage is TRBV5-1 and J usage is TRBJ2-5; 7 bases match TRBD1. V shed 0 bases and J 1 base; nucleotides not matched to a gene: 9. The CDR3 length is 17 residues. CDR1 and CDR2 (germline): SGHRS, YFSETQ. The CDR3 DNA sequence: TGCGCCAGCAGCTTGGGGTGGGGGACAGCGACCCAAGAGACCCAGTACTTC. This sequence encodes CASSLGWGTATQETQYF.

The J gene is TRBJ2-7, the V gene TRBV7-2; a possible D gene is TRBD1 (7 bases). Deletions cut 4 bases from V and 2 bases from J, with 15 bases between. Germline-derived CDR1 and CDR2 are SGHTA and FQGNSA. The CDR3 has 15 amino acids. In nucleotides, the CDR3 is TGTGCCAGCAGCTCCCCAGGGGGGCCCCCCTACGAGCAGTACTTC. Amino acids: CASSSPGGPPYEQYF.

The rearrangement uses TRBV5-1 and TRBJ1-2; D gene ambiguous. CDR1 and CDR2 from the germline V gene are SGHRS and YFSETQ. The CDR3 extends over 13 amino acids. Trimming left V 4 bases short and J 7 bases short, with 14 bases between. CDR3 nucleotide sequence: TGCGCCAGCAGCCAAACCCCCGAAGCTGGCTACACCTTC. The encoded protein is CASSQTPEAGYTF. Looking up the rest from reference TRBV5-1 and TRBJ1-2 gives the full variable domain: KAGVTQTPRYLIKTRGQQVTLSCSPISGHRSVSWYQQTPGQGLQFLFEYFSETQRNKGNFPGRFSGRQFSNSRSEMNVSTLELGDSALYLCASSQTPEAGYTFGSGTRLTVV.

The J gene is TRBJ1-2, the V gene TRBV5-8; weak D call: TRBD1 (6 bases). The germline V and J ends were trimmed by 0 bases and 13 bases, with 16 bases remaining between them. This CDR3 contains 13 residues. The V gene's germline CDR1 is SGHTS and CDR2 YDEGEE. The CDR3 loop reads CASSLDGQQRRTF. Written as DNA, the CDR3 is TGTGCCAGCAGCTTGGACGGACAGCAACGTCGCACCTTC.

The chain links TRBV28 to TRBJ1-4, with D maybe TRBD1 (5 bases). CDR3 size: 16 residues. Germline CDR1 MDHEN, CDR2 SYDVKM. The V end was cut by 3 bases, the J end by 3 bases, with 14 bases between. CDR3 loop: CASSLGLKGANEKLFF. CDR3 in DNA: TGTGCCAGCAGTTTGGGCTTGAAAGGGGCTAATGAAAAACTGTTTTTT.

V and J are TRBV14 and TRBJ1-2; TRBD1 matches 7 bases. CDR3 length: 15 residues. Trimming took 6 bases from V and 4 from J; bases not matched to a gene: 11. CDR1 and CDR2 from the germline V gene are SGHDN and FVKESK. The CDR3 DNA sequence: TGTGCCAGCAGTCGGAACAGGGGCGATATCTATGGCTACACCTTC. Amino acids: CASSRNRGDIYGYTF. Looking up the rest from reference TRBV14 and TRBJ1-2 gives the full variable domain: EAGVTQFPSHSVIEKGQTVTLRCDPISGHDNLYWYRRVMGKEIKFLLHFVKESKQDESGMPNNRFLAERTGGTYSTLKVQPAELEDSGVYFCASSRNRGDIYGYTFGSGTRLTVV.

The CDR3 DNA follows: TGTGCCAGCAGTTCGGCGGGAATGAACACTGAAGCTTTCTTT. Its protein is CASSSAGMNTEAFF. V and J are TRBV7-9 and TRBJ1-1; D not resolved. This CDR3 is 14 amino acids long. V was cut by 6 bases and J by 0 bases, with 11 bases left in between. Germline V gives CDR1 SEHNR, CDR2 FQNEAQ (reference sequence).

This chain joins TRBV28 and TRBJ2-1; unclear D gene. Per germline, CDR1 MDHEN and CDR2 SYDVKM. The CDR3 is 15 amino acids. V was pared by 10 bases and J by 0 bases, with 16 bases between. The chain's CDR3 is CATWSSVSSYNEQFF. The CDR3 bases are TGTGCCACTTGGTCCTCGGTAAGCTCCTACAATGAGCAGTTCTTC.

The rearrangement uses TRBV15 and TRBJ2-3; no reliable D call. V lost 8 bases and J 0 bases, leaving 12 bases between the germline ends. The germline V gene has CDR1 LNHNV and CDR2 YYDKDF (reference sequence). The length of the CDR3 is 14 residues. CDR3 in amino acids: CATDIGSSTDTQYF. Here the CDR3 DNA reads TGTGCCACCGATATCGGGTCTAGCACAGATACGCAGTATTTT. The full variable domain, its missing parts supplied by reference TRBV15 and TRBJ2-3, is DAMVIQNPRYQVTQFGKPVTLSCSQTLNHNVMYWYQQKSSQAPKLLFHYYDKDFNNEADTPDNFQSRRPNTSFCFLDIRSPGLGDTAMYLCATDIGSSTDTQYFGPGTRLTVL.

CDR3 amino acids: CASLLTGNTIYF. As DNA, the CDR3 is TGTGCCAGCCTTTTAACTGGAAACACCATATATTTT. The chain links TRBV12-3 or TRBV12-4 to TRBJ1-3; D remains unclear. V dropped 8 bases and J dropped 2 bases, with 7 bases sitting between them. The CDR3 has 12 amino acids.

The V gene is TRBV24-1, the J gene TRBJ2-3, with 7 bases fitting TRBD1. The length of the CDR3 is 16 residues. With V trimmed by 4 bases and J by 5 bases, 11 bases remained unmatched. Germline V CDR1 and CDR2: KGHDR, SFDVKD. The CDR3 DNA reads TGTGCCACCAGTGACCCAGGCTGGACAGGTGAAGATACGCAGTATTTT. Residues: CATSDPGWTGEDTQYF.